The clone carrying this TCR beta chain was picked up a small number of times. Its antigen is not known. This record belongs to a study of response to subunit inactivated influenza vaccine. Study findings and constraints: The authors proposed limited new T cell recruitment per seasonal influenza vaccination.

V shed 4 bases and J shed 6 bases, with 15 bases lying between them. CDR3 length equals 14 residues. Per the germline V gene, CDR1 is SEHNR and CDR2 is FQNEAQ (reference sequence). TCRdb re-called the RT-PCR reads through MiXCR, storing one row per CDR3 protein. Of hundreds of thousands of distinct CDR3 sequences in the sample, around 16% were seen once. Source: PBMCs from blood, taken 12 days after vaccination. This TCR was sampled from a man aged 50-59 years who received an inactivated influenza vaccine. V and J are TRBV7-9 and TRBJ1-2; possibly TRBD1 for D (5 bases). The CDR3: CASSSLFGGDGYTF. CDR3 DNA: TGTGCCAGCAGCTCCTTATTCGGGGGGGATGGCTACACCTTC.